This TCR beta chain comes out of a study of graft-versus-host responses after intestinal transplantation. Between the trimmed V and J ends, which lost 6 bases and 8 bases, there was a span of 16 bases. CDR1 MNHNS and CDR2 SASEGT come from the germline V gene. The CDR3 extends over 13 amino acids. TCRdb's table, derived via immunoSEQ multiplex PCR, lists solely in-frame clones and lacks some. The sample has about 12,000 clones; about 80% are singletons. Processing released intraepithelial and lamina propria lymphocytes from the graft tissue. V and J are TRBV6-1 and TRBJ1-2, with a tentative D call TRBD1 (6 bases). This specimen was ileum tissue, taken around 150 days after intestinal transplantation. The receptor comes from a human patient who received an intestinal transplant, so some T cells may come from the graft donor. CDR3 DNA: TGTGCCAGCAGATCGACAGGCCAGGGGGGCTACACCTTC. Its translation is CASRSTGQGGYTF.